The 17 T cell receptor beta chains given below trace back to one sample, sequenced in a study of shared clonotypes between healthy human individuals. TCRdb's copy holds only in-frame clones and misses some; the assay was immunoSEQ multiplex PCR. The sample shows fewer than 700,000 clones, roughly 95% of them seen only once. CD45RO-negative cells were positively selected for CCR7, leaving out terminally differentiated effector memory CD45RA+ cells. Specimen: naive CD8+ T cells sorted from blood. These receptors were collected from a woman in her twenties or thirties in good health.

The CDR3: CASSYSGGAGNTIYF. CDR3 sequence (DNA): TGTGCCAGCAGTTACTCGGGGGGTGCTGGAAACACCATATATTTT. The chain is built from TRBV6-6 and TRBJ1-3; D perhaps matches TRBD1 (5 bases). The CDR3 is 15 residues long. Between the trimmed V and J ends, which lost 0 bases and 2 bases, there was a span of 8 bases. Per the germline V gene, CDR1 is MNHNY and CDR2 is SVGAGI (reference sequence).

The CDR3 DNA reads as TGTGCCAGCAGCTCCCCCCCGGGCTACAATGAGCAGTTCTTC. As protein: CASSSPPGYNEQFF. The rearrangement uses TRBV9 and TRBJ2-1; no definite D call. V lost 4 bases to trimming and J lost 3 bases, with 11 bases between them. The germline V gene has CDR1 SGDLS and CDR2 YYNGEE. The length of the CDR3 is 14 residues. Together with reference TRBV9 and TRBJ2-1, the CDR3 gives the full variable domain: DSGVTQTPKHLITATGQRVTLRCSPRSGDLSVYWYQQSLDQGLQFLIQYYNGEERAKGNILERFSAQQFPDLHSELNLSSLELGDSALYFCASSSPPGYNEQFFGPGTRLTVL.

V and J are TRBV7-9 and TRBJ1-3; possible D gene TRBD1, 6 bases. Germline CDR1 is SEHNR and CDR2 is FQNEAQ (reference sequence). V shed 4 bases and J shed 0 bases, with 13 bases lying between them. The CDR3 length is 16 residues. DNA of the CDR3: TGTGCCAGCAGCTGGGGGCGTGCATCCTCTGGAAACACCATATATTTT. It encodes CASSWGRASSGNTIYF. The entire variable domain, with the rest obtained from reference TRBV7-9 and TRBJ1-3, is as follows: DTGVSQNPRHKITKRGQNVTFRCDPISEHNRLYWYRQTLGQGPEFLTYFQNEAQLEKSRLLSDRFSAERPKGSFSTLEIQRTEQGDSAMYLCASSWGRASSGNTIYFGEGSWLTVV.

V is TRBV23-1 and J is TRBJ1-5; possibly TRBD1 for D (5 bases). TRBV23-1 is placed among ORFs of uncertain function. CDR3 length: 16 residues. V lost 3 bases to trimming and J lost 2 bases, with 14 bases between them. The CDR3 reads CASSQKGTKGNQPQHF. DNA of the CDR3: TGCGCCAGCAGTCAGAAGGGGACCAAGGGCAATCAGCCCCAGCATTTT.

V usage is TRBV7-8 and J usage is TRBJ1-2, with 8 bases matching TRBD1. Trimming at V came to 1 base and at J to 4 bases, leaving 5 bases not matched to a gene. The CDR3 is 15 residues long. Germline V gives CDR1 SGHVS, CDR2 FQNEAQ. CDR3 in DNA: TGTGCCAGCAGCTTAGAACAGGGGGGTTTCTATGGCTACACCTTC. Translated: CASSLEQGGFYGYTF. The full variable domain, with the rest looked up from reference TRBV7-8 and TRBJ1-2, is GAGVSQSPRYKVAKRGQDVALRCDPISGHVSLFWYQQALGQGPEFLTYFQNEAQLDKSGLPSDRFFAERPEGSVSTLKIQRTQQEDSAVYLCASSLEQGGFYGYTFGSGTRLTVV.

CDR3 protein: CASSARTSTETQYF. CDR3 sequence (DNA): TGCGCCAGCAGTGCCCGGACTAGCACGGAGACCCAGTACTTC. The chain uses TRBV10-2 and TRBJ2-5; TRBD2 matches at 8 bases. The trim removed 4 bases at V and 5 bases at J, leaving 6 bases unmatched. This CDR3 has 14 amino acids. Looked up from germline, CDR1 is WSHSY and CDR2 is SAAADI.

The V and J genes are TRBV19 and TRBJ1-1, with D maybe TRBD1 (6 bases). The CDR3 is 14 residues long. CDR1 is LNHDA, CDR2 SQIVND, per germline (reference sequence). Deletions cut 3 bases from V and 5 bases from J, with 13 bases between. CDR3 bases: TGTGCCAGTAGTATTTTAGGGGGAGGGACTGAAGCTTTCTTT. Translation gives CASSILGGGTEAFF.

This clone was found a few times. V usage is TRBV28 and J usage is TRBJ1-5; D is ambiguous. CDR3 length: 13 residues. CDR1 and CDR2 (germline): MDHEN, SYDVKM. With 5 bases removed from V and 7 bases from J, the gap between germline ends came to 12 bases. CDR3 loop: CASSLRGVQPQHF. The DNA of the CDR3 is TGTGCCAGCAGTCTACGCGGTGTGCAGCCCCAGCATTTT.

The DNA for the CDR3 is TGCAGTGCCCTTGCCTACGAGCAGTACTTC. Its translation is CSALAYEQYF. The V gene is TRBV20-1, the J gene TRBJ2-7; D gene uncertain. Germline V gives CDR1 DFQATT, CDR2 SNEGSKA (reference sequence). The CDR3 sequence is 10 residues long. V was pared by 6 bases and J by 2 bases, with 5 bases between.

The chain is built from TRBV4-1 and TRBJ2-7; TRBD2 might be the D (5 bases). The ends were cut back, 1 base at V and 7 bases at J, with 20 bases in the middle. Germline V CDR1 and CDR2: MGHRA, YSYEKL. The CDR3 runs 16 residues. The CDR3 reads CASSQGRTDFLSEQYF. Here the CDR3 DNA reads TGCGCCAGCAGCCAAGGCCGTACGGACTTCCTCTCGGAGCAGTACTTC.

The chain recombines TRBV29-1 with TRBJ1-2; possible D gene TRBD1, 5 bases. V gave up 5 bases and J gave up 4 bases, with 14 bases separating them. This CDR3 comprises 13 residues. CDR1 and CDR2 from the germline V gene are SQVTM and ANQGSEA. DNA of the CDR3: TGCAGCGTTCCGGGCAGGGCTGGCTATGGCTACACCTTC. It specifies CSVPGRAGYGYTF. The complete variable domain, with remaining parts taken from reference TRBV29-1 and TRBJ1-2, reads SAVISQKPSRDICQRGTSLTIQCQVDSQVTMMFWYRQQPGQSLTLIATANQGSEATYESGFVIDKFPISRPNLTFSTLTVSNMSPEDSSIYLCSVPGRAGYGYTFGSGTRLTVV.

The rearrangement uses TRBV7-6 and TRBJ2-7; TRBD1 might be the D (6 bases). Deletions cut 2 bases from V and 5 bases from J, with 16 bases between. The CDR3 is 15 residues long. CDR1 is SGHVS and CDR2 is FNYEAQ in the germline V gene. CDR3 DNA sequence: TGTGCCAGCAGCTTAACGGGGACAAGAAGAGACGAGCAGTACTTC. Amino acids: CASSLTGTRRDEQYF.

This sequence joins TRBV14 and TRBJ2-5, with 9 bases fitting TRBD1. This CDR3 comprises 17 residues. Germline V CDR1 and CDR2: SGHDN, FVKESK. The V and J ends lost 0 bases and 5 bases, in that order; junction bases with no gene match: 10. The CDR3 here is CASSQDCKDRGNETQYF. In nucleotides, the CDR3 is TGTGCCAGCAGCCAAGATTGTAAGGACAGGGGTAATGAGACCCAGTACTTC.

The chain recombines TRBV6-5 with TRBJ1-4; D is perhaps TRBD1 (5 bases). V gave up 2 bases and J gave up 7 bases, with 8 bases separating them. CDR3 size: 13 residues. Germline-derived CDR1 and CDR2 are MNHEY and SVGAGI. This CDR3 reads CASSYIGGEKLFF. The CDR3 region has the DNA TGTGCCAGCAGTTACATTGGGGGTGAAAAACTGTTTTTT.

The chain's CDR3 is CASSQDPQGWVGNEQFF. Here the CDR3 DNA reads TGCGCCAGCAGCCAAGATCCCCAGGGATGGGTAGGCAATGAGCAGTTCTTC. The V and J genes are TRBV4-1 and TRBJ2-1; possibly TRBD1 for D (5 bases). The germline V and J ends were trimmed by 0 bases and 6 bases, with 18 bases remaining between them. Germline lookup yields CDR1 MGHRA and CDR2 YSYEKL. The CDR3 spans 17 residues.

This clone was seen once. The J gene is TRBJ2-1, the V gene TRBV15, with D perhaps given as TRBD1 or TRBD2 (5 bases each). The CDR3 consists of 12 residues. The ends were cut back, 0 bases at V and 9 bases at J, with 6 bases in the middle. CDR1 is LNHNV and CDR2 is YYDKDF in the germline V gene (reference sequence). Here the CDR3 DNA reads TGTGCCACCAGCAGAGATGGGACTGAGCAGTTCTTC. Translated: CATSRDGTEQFF.

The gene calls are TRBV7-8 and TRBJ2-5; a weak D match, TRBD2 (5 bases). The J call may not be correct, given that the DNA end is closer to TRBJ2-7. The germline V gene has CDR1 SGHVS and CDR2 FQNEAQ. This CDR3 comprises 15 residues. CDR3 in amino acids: CASSAPGNLTYEQYF. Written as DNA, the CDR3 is TGTGCCAGCAGCGCCCCGGGGAATCTAACCTACGAGCAGTACTTC.